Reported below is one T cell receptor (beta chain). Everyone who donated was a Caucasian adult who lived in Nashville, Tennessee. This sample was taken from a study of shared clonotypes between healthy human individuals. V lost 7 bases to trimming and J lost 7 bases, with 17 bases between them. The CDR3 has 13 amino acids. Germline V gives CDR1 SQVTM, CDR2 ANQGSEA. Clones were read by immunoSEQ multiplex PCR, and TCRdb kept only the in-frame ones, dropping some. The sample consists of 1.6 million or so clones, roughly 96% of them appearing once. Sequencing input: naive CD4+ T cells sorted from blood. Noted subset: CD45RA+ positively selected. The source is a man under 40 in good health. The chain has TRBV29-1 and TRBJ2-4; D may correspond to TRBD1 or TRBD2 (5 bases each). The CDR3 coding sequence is TGCAGCGCTTGGGGGACCGTCCTTAACATTCAGTACTTC. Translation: CSAWGTVLNIQYF.